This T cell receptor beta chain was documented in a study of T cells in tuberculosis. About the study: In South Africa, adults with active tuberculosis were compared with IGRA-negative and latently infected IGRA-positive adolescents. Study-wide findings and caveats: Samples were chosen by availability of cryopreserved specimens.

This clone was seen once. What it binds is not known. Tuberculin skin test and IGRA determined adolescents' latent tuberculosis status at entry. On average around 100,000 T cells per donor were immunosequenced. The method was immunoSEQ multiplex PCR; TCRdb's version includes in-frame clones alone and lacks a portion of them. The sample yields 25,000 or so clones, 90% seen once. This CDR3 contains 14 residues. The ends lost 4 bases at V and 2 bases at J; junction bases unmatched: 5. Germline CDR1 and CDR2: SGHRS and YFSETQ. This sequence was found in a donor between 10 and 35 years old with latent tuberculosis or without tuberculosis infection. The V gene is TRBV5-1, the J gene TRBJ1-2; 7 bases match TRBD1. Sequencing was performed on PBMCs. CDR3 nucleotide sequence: TGCGCCAGCAGCCCCTCGGGACAGAACTATGGCTACACCTTC. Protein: CASSPSGQNYGYTF. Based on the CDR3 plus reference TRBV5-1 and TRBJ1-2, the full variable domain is KAGVTQTPRYLIKTRGQQVTLSCSPISGHRSVSWYQQTPGQGLQFLFEYFSETQRNKGNFPGRFSGRQFSNSRSEMNVSTLELGDSALYLCASSPSGQNYGYTFGSGTRLTVV.